This T cell receptor (beta chain) was retrieved from a study of blood T cell repertoires in COVID-19. Study context: Sources were T cells, B-cell-depleted T cells, or PBMCs; the material itself was cDNA or gDNA.

Original processing notes: Nucleated cell number was recorded as an estimate derived from reference gene primer amplification. TCRdb's table, derived via immunoSEQ multiplex PCR, lists solely in-frame clones and lacks some. That table supplies the V and J calls and clone size; D and trimming were determined from the DNA. The sample holds around 320,000 clones, roughly 90% seen once. V was pared by 4 bases and J by 4 bases, with 5 bases of the junction left unmatched. CDR3 length equals 14 residues. Per germline, CDR1 LGHDT and CDR2 YNNKEL (reference sequence). The study drew participants aged about 18 to 89 years from some 23 US areas. Within 2 weeks before study entry, exposed participants met a COVID-19 case.

This TCR was sampled from a woman aged 50 to 60 who had been exposed to COVID-19. What was sequenced was PBMCs or T cells enriched from blood (not recorded which). The chain is built from TRBV3-1 (or the pseudogene TRBV3-2) and TRBJ2-5; 8 nucleotides match TRBD1. The CDR3 sequence is CASSPIQGGETQYF. The CDR3 region has the DNA TGTGCCAGCAGCCCAATACAGGGGGGAGAGACCCAGTACTTC.